This TCR beta chain stems from a study of cytomegalovirus exposure and HLA in healthy donors. TCRdb's copy holds only in-frame clones and misses some; the assay was immunoSEQ multiplex PCR. The repertoire holds roughly 300,000 clones, approximately 86% seen once, with roughly 1.1% in the top ten. Germline V gives CDR1 SGHNT, CDR2 YYREEE (reference sequence). The CDR3 loop spans 15 amino acids. V was clipped by 1 base and J by 4 bases; unmatched bases: 6. The TCR originated in a woman aged 30 to 39 in good health and CMV-seropositive. The sample taken for sequencing was PBMCs. J is TRBJ2-5 and V is TRBV5-4, with TRBD2 matching 8 bases. CDR3 coding DNA: TGTGCCAGCAGCTTGATCGGGGGGGTGGGAGAGACCCAGTACTTC. Amino acid sequence: CASSLIGGVGETQYF. Together with reference TRBV5-4 and TRBJ2-5, the CDR3 gives the full variable domain: ETGVTQSPTHLIKTRGQQVTLRCSSQSGHNTVSWYQQALGQGPQFIFQYYREEENGRGNFPPRFSGLQFPNYSSELNVNALELDDSALYLCASSLIGGVGETQYFGPGTRLLVL.